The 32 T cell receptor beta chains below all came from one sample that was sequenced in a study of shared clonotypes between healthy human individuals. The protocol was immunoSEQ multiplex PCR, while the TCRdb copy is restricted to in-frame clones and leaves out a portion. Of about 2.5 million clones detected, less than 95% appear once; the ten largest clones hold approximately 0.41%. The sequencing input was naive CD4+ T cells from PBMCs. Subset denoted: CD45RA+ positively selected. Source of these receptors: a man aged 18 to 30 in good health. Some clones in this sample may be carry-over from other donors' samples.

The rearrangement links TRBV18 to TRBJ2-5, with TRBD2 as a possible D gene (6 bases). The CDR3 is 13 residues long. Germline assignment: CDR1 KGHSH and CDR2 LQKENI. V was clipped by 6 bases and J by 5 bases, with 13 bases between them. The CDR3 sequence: CASSAGLGETQYF. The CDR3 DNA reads TGTGCCAGCTCGGCGGGACTTGGGGAGACCCAGTACTTC.

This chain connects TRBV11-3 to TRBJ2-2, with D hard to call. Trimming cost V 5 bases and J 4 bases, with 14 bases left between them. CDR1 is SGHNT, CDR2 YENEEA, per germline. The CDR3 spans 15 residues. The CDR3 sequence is CASSLRGPGTGELFF. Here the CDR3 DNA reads TGTGCCAGCAGCCTCCGTGGCCCGGGCACCGGGGAGCTGTTTTTT.

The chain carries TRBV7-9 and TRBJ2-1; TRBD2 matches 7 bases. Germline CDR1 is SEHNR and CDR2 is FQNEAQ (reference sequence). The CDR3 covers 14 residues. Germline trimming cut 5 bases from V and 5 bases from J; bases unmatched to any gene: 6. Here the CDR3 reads CASSPSAGHNEQFF. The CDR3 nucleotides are TGTGCCAGCAGCCCATCAGCGGGACACAATGAGCAGTTCTTC. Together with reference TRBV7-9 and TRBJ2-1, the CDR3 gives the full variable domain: DTGVSQNPRHKITKRGQNVTFRCDPISEHNRLYWYRQTLGQGPEFLTYFQNEAQLEKSRLLSDRFSAERPKGSFSTLEIQRTEQGDSAMYLCASSPSAGHNEQFFGPGTRLTVL.

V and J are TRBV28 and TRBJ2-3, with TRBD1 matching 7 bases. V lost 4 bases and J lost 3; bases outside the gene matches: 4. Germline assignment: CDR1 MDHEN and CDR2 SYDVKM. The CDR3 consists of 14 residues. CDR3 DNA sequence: TGTGCCAGCAGTTCAGGACAGGCTACAGATACGCAGTATTTT. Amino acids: CASSSGQATDTQYF. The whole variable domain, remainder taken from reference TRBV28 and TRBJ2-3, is DVKVTQSSRYLVKRTGEKVFLECVQDMDHENMFWYRQDPGLGLRLIYFSYDVKMKEKGDIPEGYSVSREKKERFSLILESASTNQTSMYLCASSSGQATDTQYFGPGTRLTVL.

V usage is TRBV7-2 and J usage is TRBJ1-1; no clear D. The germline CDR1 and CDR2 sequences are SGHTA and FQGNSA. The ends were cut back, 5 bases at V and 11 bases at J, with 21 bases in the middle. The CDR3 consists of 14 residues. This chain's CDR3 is CASSINIEGLGAFF. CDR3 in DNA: TGTGCCAGCAGCATTAATATCGAGGGATTAGGGGCTTTCTTT. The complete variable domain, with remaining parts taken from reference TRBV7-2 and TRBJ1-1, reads GAGVSQSPSNKVTEKGKDVELRCDPISGHTALYWYRQSLGQGLEFLIYFQGNSAPDKSGLPSDRFSAERTGGSVSTLTIQRTQQEDSAVYLCASSINIEGLGAFFGQGTRLTVV.

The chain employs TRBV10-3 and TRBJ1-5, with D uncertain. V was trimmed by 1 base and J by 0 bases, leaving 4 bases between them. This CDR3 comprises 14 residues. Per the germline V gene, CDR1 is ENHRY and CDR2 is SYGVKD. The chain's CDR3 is CAISEYSSNQPQHF. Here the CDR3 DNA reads TGTGCCATCAGTGAGTACAGTAGCAATCAGCCCCAGCATTTT.

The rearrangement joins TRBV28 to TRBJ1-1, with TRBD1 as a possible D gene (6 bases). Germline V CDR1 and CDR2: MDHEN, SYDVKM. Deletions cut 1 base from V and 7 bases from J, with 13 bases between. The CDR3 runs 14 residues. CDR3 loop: CASSLLVGAVEAFF. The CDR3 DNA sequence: TGTGCCAGCAGTTTATTAGTGGGGGCGGTTGAAGCTTTCTTT.

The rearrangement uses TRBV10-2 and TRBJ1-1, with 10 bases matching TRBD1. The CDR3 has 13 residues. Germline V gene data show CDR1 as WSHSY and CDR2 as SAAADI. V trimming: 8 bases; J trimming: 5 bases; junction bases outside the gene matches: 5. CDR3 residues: CASGDRGLTEAFF. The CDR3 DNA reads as TGCGCCAGCGGAGACAGGGGGCTGACTGAAGCTTTCTTT.

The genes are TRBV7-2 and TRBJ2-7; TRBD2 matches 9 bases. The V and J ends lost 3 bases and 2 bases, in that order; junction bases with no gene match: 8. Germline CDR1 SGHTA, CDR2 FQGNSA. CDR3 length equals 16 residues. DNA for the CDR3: TGTGCCAGCAGCTTTATTTTAGCGGGAGTACCCTACGAGCAGTACTTC. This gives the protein CASSFILAGVPYEQYF.

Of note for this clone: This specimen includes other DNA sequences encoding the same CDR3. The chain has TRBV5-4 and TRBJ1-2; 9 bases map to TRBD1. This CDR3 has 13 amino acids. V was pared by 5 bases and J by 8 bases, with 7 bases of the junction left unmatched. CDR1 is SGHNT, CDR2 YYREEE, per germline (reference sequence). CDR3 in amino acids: CASSLTGGGGYTF. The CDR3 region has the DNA TGTGCCAGCAGTTTGACAGGGGGGGGAGGCTACACCTTC.

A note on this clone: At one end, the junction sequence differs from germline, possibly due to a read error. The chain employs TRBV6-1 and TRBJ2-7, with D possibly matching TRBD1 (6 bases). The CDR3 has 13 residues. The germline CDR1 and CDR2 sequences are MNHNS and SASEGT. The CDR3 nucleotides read TGTGCCAGCAGTGAATCCCCGGACAGACTGGTGAACTTC. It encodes CASSESPDRLVNF.

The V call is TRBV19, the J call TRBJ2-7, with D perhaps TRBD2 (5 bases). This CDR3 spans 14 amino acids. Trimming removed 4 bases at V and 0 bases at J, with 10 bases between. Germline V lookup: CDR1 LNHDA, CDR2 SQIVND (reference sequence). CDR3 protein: CASSTGWSSYEQYF. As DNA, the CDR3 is TGTGCCAGTAGTACGGGATGGAGCTCCTACGAGCAGTACTTC.

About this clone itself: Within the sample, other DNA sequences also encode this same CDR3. The DNA of the CDR3 is TGTGCCTGGCGTACTAGCGGGAGCACAGATACGCAGTATTTT. Its protein is CAWRTSGSTDTQYF. This chain links TRBV30 with TRBJ2-3; 9 bases fit TRBD2. The CDR3 contains 14 residues. V gave up 5 bases and J gave up 0 bases; unmatched junction bases: 3. Germline CDR1 reads GTSNPN; CDR2 reads SVGIG (reference sequence).

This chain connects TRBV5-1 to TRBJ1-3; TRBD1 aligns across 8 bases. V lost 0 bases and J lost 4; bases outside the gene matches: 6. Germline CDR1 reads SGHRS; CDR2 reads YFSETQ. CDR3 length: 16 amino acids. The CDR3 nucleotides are TGCGCCAGCAGCTTGGTAGGACAGGGCGCCGGAAACACCATATATTTT. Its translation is CASSLVGQGAGNTIYF.

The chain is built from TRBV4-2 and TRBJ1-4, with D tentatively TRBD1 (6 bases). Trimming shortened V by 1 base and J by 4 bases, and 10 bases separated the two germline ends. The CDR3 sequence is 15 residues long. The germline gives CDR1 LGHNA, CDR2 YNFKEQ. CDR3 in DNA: TGTGCCAGCAGCCAAGCGGGGGCTGGTAATGAAAAACTGTTTTTT. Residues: CASSQAGAGNEKLFF.

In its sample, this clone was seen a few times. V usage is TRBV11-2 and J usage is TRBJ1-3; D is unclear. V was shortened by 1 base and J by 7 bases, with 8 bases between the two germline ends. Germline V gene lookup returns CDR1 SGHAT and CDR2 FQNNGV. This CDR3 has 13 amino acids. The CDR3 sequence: CASSLVSINTIYF. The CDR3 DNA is TGTGCCAGCAGCTTAGTGTCGATCAACACCATATATTTT.

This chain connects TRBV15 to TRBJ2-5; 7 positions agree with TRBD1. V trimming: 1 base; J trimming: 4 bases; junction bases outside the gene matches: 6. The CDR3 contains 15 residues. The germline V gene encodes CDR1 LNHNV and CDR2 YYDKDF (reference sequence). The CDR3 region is CATSRARGGAETQYF. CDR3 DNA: TGTGCCACCAGCAGAGCTCGAGGGGGCGCAGAGACCCAGTACTTC.

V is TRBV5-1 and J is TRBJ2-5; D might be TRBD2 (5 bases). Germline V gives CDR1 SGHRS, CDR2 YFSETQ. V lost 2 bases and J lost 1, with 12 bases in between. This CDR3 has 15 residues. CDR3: CASSFVVALQETQYF. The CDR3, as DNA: TGCGCCAGCAGCTTTGTGGTAGCGCTCCAAGAGACCCAGTACTTC.

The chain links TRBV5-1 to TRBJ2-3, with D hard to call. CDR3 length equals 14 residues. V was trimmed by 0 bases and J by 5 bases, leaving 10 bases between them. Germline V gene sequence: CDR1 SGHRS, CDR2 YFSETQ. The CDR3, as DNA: TGCGCCAGCAGCTTGGAGCAGGATCAAGATACGCAGTATTTT. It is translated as CASSLEQDQDTQYF.

The CDR3 DNA reads as TGCGCCAGCAGCTTGGGACCGGGAGACGTAGATACGCAGTATTTT. It specifies CASSLGPGDVDTQYF. This chain joins TRBV5-1 and TRBJ2-3; possibly TRBD2 for D (6 bases). The CDR3 runs to 15 residues. Germline loops: CDR1 SGHRS, CDR2 YFSETQ. The V end was cut by 0 bases, the J end by 5 bases, with 13 bases between.

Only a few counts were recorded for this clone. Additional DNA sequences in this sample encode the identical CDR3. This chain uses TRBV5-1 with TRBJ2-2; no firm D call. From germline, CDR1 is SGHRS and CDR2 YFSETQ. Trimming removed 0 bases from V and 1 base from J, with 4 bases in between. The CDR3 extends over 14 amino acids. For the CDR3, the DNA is TGCGCCAGCAGCTTGGGGCAGAACACCGGGGAGCTGTTTTTT. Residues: CASSLGQNTGELFF.

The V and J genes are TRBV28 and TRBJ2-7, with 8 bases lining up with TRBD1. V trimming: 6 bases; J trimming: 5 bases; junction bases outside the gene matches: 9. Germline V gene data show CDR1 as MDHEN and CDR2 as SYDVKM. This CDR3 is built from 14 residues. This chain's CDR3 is CASSQTGAQDEQYF. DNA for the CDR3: TGTGCCAGCAGCCAGACAGGGGCGCAGGACGAGCAGTACTTC.

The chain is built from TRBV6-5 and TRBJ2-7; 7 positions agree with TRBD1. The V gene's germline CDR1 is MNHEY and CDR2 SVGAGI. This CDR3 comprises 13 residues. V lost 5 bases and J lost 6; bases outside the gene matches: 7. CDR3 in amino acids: CASSRQGAGEQYF. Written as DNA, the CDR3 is TGTGCCAGCAGTAGACAGGGCGCAGGCGAGCAGTACTTC.

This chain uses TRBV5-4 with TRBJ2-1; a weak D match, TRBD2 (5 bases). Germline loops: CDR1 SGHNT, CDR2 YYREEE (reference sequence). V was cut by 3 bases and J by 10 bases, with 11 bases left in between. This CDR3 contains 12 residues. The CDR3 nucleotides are TGTGCCAGCAGCTGGACCCCGGGGGAGCAGTTCTTC. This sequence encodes CASSWTPGEQFF.

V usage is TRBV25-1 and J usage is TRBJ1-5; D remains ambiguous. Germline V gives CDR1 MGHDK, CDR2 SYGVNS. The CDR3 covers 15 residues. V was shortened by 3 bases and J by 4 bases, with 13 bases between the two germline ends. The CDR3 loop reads CASSDPGPLNQPQHF. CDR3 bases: TGTGCCAGCAGTGACCCCGGACCTCTGAATCAGCCCCAGCATTTT.

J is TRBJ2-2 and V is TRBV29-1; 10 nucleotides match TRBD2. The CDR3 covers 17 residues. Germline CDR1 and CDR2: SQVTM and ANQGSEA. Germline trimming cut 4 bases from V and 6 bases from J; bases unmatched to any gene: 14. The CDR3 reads CSVGGSGRASSPGELFF. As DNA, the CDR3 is TGCAGCGTTGGAGGGAGCGGGAGGGCCTCTTCTCCCGGGGAGCTGTTTTTT.

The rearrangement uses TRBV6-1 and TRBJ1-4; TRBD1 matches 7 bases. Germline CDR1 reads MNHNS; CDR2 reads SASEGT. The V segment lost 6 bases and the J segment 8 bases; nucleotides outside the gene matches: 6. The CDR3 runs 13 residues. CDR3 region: CASRRDRQEKLFF. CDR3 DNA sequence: TGTGCCAGCAGAAGGGACAGACAAGAAAAACTGTTTTTT.

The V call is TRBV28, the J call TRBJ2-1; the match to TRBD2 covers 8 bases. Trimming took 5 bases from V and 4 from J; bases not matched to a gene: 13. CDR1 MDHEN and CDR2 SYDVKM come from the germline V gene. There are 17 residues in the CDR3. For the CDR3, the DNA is TGTGCCAGCAGTGCGACCCGAGCGGGAGTTAAGTACAATGAGCAGTTCTTC. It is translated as CASSATRAGVKYNEQFF.

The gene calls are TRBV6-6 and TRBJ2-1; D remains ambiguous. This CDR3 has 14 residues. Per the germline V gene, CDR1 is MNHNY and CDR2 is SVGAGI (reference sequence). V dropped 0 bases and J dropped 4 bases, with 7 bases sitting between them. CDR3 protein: CASSYSVIYNEQFF. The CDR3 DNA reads TGTGCCAGCAGTTACTCCGTGATTTACAATGAGCAGTTCTTC.

DNA of the CDR3: TGCGCCAGCAGCCCCGTGATAGCGGGGAACACCGGGGAGCTGTTTTTT. This gives the protein CASSPVIAGNTGELFF. The rearrangement links TRBV4-3 to TRBJ2-2, with 7 positions matching TRBD2. V was pared by 4 bases and J by 1 base, with 6 bases of the junction left unmatched. CDR1 LGHNA and CDR2 YSLEER come from the germline V gene. The CDR3 has 16 residues.

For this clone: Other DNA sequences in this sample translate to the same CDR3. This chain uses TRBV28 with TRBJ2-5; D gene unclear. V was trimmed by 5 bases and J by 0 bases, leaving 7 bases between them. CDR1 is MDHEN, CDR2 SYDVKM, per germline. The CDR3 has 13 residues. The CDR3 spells CASSPRNQETQYF. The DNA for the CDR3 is TGTGCCAGCAGTCCACGGAACCAAGAGACCCAGTACTTC.

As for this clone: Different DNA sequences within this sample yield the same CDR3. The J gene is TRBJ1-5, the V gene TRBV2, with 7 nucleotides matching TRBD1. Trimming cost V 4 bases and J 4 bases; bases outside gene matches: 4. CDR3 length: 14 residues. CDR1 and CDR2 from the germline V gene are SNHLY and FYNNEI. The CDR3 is CASSGAGGNQPQHF. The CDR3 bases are TGTGCCAGCAGTGGAGCAGGGGGGAATCAGCCCCAGCATTTT.